This T cell receptor (beta chain) was observed in a study of blood T cell repertoires in COVID-19. Study as a whole: Sites across the United States, Italy and Spain contributed samples from acute and convalescent COVID-19. T cells, B-cell-depleted T cells, or PBMCs supplied cDNA or gDNA.

Germline V gene data show CDR1 as MNHNS and CDR2 as SASEGT. J lost 11 bases, V lost 0 bases, and 13 bases had no gene match. The CDR3 length is 16 residues. Authors' processing steps: The authors estimated nucleated cell counts from reference gene primer amplification. TCRdb's table, derived via immunoSEQ multiplex PCR, lists solely in-frame clones and lacks some. D and trimming were read from the DNA, whereas the V and J calls and clone size are those reported in that table. The repertoire holds under 30,000 clones, with about 90% as singletons. This TCR was recovered from a man in his fifties with active COVID-19. The material sequenced was peripheral blood. The chain joins TRBV6-1 to TRBJ1-5; the match to TRBD1 covers 7 bases. The CDR3 sequence: CASSEAPPDRVLAQHF. In nucleotides, the CDR3 is TGTGCCAGCAGTGAAGCGCCCCCCGACAGGGTTTTGGCCCAGCATTTT.